Each of the 9 T cell receptor beta chains below was sequenced from the same sample in a study of CXCR3-negative and CXCR3-positive naive CD8 T cells. UMI-labeled 5' RACE yielded the TRB cDNA libraries. TCRdb reprocessed the 5' RACE reads; each CDR3 protein has one entry and no DNA is given. The sample includes 100,000 to 150,000 distinct CDR3 sequences. The material sequenced was naive CXCR3- CD8+ T cells from blood. Subset denoted: CD45RO-CCR7+CD27+CD95- naive CD8+ T cells lacking CXCR3 (TNR3-). The receptors here all came from a human donor in good health. Some clones in this sample may be carry-over from other donors' samples.

CDR3 region: CATSPGLAAPRGPGELFF. The J gene is TRBJ2-2, the V gene TRBV24-1; with no DNA, the TCRdb D assignment of TRBD2 cannot be verified. The CDR3 runs to 18 residues. Germline V gives CDR1 KGHDR, CDR2 SFDVKD.

This chain connects TRBV28 to TRBJ1-2; lacking DNA, the TRBD1 call made by TCRdb goes unchecked. The CDR3 sequence is 14 residues long. Germline CDR1 reads MDHEN; CDR2 reads SYDVKM. The CDR3 here is CASSRDRGEGGYTF.

The chain couples TRBV28 to TRBJ2-7; TCRdb proposes TRBD2, but this gene call is untestable without DNA. Germline V gene sequence: CDR1 MDHEN, CDR2 SYDVKM. The CDR3 totals 15 residues. The CDR3 protein is CASSLYQGPAYEQYF.

The chain employs TRBV20-1 and TRBJ2-5. Germline V CDR1 and CDR2: DFQATT, SNEGSKA (reference sequence). The CDR3 is made up of 14 amino acids. The CDR3 sequence is CSVPENRIQETQYF.

V and J are TRBV7-9 and TRBJ1-1. CDR3 length equals 13 residues. The germline V gene has CDR1 SEHNR and CDR2 FQNEAQ (reference sequence). CDR3: CASSFGPYTEAFF.

The V gene is TRBV28, the J gene TRBJ2-2; TCRdb calls TRBD2, which cannot be checked without DNA. The CDR3 covers 15 residues. Germline assignment: CDR1 MDHEN and CDR2 SYDVKM. CDR3 in amino acids: CASSFLREGAGELFF.

The chain recombines TRBV4-2 with TRBJ2-3; TCRdb's D gene call, TRBD1, goes unchecked for lack of DNA. Germline loops: CDR1 LGHNA, CDR2 YNFKEQ. The CDR3 consists of 16 residues. CDR3 sequence reads: CASSQDTRPPGDTQYF.

The rearrangement uses TRBV7-9 and TRBJ1-2. The CDR3 contains 14 residues. Germline V CDR1 and CDR2: SEHNR, FQNEAQ (reference sequence). CDR3 residues: CASSLGTSHYGYTF. Combining the CDR3 with reference TRBV7-9 and TRBJ1-2 gives the whole variable domain DTGVSQNPRHKITKRGQNVTFRCDPISEHNRLYWYRQTLGQGPEFLTYFQNEAQLEKSRLLSDRFSAERPKGSFSTLEIQRTEQGDSAMYLCASSLGTSHYGYTFGSGTRLTVV.

The chain employs TRBV18 and TRBJ2-2. The germline CDR1 and CDR2 sequences are KGHSH and LQKENI. CDR3 length: 13 amino acids. CDR3 sequence: CASSPDATGELFF. Full variable domain (rest looked up from reference TRBV18 and TRBJ2-2): NAGVMQNPRHLVRRRGQEARLRCSPMKGHSHVYWYRQLPEEGLKFMVYLQKENIIDESGMPKERFSAEFPKEGPSILRIQQVVRGDSAAYFCASSPDATGELFFGEGSRLTVL.